The 5 T cell receptor beta chains presented below share a single source sample, sequenced in a study of T cell responses to AZD1222 COVID-19 vaccine. The method was immunoSEQ multiplex PCR; TCRdb's version includes in-frame clones alone and lacks a portion of them. The sample holds around 160,000 clones, around nine tenths seen once. The sequenced sample was peripheral blood, obtained on day 0 of AZD1222 vaccination. These receptors were collected from an adult in good health.

This clone was seen a handful of times. J is TRBJ2-2 and V is TRBV6-2 or TRBV6-3, with 8 bases matching TRBD1. The CDR3 spans 15 residues. Germline values: CDR1 MNHEY, CDR2 SVGEGT. V gave up 0 bases and J gave up 5 bases; unmatched junction bases: 2. CDR3 nucleotides: TGTGCCAGCAGTTACTCGGACAGGGAGACCGGGGAGCTGTTTTTT. It yields the protein CASSYSDRETGELFF.

The rearrangement uses TRBV2 and TRBJ1-1; TRBD1 is a possible D gene (5 bases). CDR1 SNHLY and CDR2 FYNNEI come from the germline V gene. This CDR3 region has 13 residues. V dropped 4 bases and J dropped 0 bases, with 6 bases sitting between them. This chain's CDR3 is CASSGQLNTEAFF. In nucleotides, the CDR3 is TGTGCCAGCAGTGGACAGTTGAACACTGAAGCTTTCTTT.

The CDR3 region has the DNA TGTGCCAGCAGTTACCCGGGGGCCAGGATTGAAGCTTTCTTT. Translation gives CASSYPGARIEAFF. The rearrangement joins TRBV6-2 or TRBV6-3 to TRBJ1-1; weak D call: TRBD1 (6 bases). CDR3 length: 14 residues. The germline V gene encodes CDR1 MNHEY and CDR2 SVGEGT. Trimming removed 2 bases at V and 7 bases at J, with 14 bases between.

The chain is built from TRBV7-9 and TRBJ2-7; D not resolved. Trimming pared 1 base from V and 3 bases from J, leaving 13 bases between. The CDR3 length is 15 residues. Germline-derived CDR1 and CDR2 are SEHNR and FQNEAQ (reference sequence). The DNA of the CDR3 is TGTGCCAGCAGCTTAGAGGGCGGATTCGACTACGAGCAGTACTTC. Translated, it gives CASSLEGGFDYEQYF.

This chain links TRBV24-1 with TRBJ2-5; no clear D gene. Trimming removed 4 bases from V and 1 base from J, with 9 bases in between. Germline lookup yields CDR1 KGHDR and CDR2 SFDVKD. This CDR3 is 14 amino acids long. This CDR3 reads CATSEPGLQETQYF. DNA for the CDR3: TGTGCCACCAGTGAACCGGGTCTCCAAGAGACCCAGTACTTC.